A single sample is the source of the 3 T cell receptor beta chains below, sequenced in a study of blood T cell repertoires in COVID-19. Data came from immunoSEQ multiplex PCR; TCRdb stores just in-frame clones and leaves some out. The data contain under 300,000 clones, roughly nine tenths of them singletons. The sequenced sample consisted of peripheral blood. Every receptor here comes from a woman in her 30s with COVID-19, enrolled during active disease.

This rearrangement joins TRBV19 to TRBJ1-5; weak D call: TRBD1 (6 bases). The germline V and J ends were trimmed by 7 bases and 6 bases, with 10 bases remaining between them. The germline V gene encodes CDR1 LNHDA and CDR2 SQIVND (reference sequence). This CDR3 has 12 residues. CDR3 region: CASKGGGQPQHF. CDR3 sequence (DNA): TGTGCCAGTAAGGGGGGGGGTCAGCCCCAGCATTTT.

The J gene is TRBJ2-6, the V gene TRBV2; 7 bases are shared with TRBD1. The germline gives CDR1 SNHLY, CDR2 FYNNEI. The CDR3 runs to 16 residues. The J segment lost 0 bases and the V segment lost 7 bases, leaving 6 bases of the junction unmatched. The CDR3 DNA reads TGTGCCAGCAAGACCAGGGGGAACTCTGGGGCCAACGTCCTGACTTTC. As protein: CASKTRGNSGANVLTF.

This chain uses TRBV19 with TRBJ1-3, with a tentative D call TRBD1 (5 bases). Germline CDR1 and CDR2: LNHDA and SQIVND (reference sequence). Trimming pared 6 bases from V and 0 bases from J, leaving 9 bases between. This CDR3 spans 14 amino acids. The CDR3 sequence is CASRATASGNTIYF. The CDR3 nucleotides read TGTGCCAGTAGGGCGACAGCCTCTGGAAACACCATATATTTT.